This record covers a single T cell receptor beta chain. The antigen remains undetermined. The CDR3 has 13 residues. Per germline, CDR1 LNHDA and CDR2 SQIVND (reference sequence). V was clipped by 4 bases and J by 0 bases, with 7 bases between them. These data are taken from a study of early stage breast cancer tumors. Study overall: Of 15 to 20 invasive breast tumors, about a dozen were hormone receptor-positive, HER2-negative.

Findings and caveats of the study: Most shared enriched TCRB sequences were commonly generated ones. In about 85% of the 16 patients, blood comparison separated tumor from normal breast.

Using immunoSEQ multiplex PCR, the repertoire was profiled, and TCRdb retains in-frame clones only, with some absent. The sample yields 25,000 to 35,000 clones, just under 75% seen once. The V gene is TRBV19, the J gene TRBJ2-7; possible D gene TRBD1, 5 bases. The specimen sequenced was blood. The clonotype originates from a person aged 40 to 49 with breast cancer. CDR3 sequence: CASSSQGSYEQYF. CDR3 DNA sequence: TGTGCCAGTAGTAGTCAGGGCTCCTACGAGCAGTACTTC.